This TCR beta chain was identified during a study of OX40 agonist ivuxolimab in advanced cancers. Study background: People who had prior anti-PD-1, anti-PD-L1 or anti-CTLA-4 therapy could take part, and under 45% had some.

The germline gives CDR1 SQVTM, CDR2 ANQGSEA. This CDR3 contains 13 residues. The V end lost 1 base, the J end lost 5 bases, and 11 bases lay between the germline ends. This clone is a singleton in its sample. Only in-frame clones appear in the TCRdb table, and some are missing; sequencing was by immunoSEQ multiplex PCR. Altogether some 54,000 clones are present, approximately 80% being singletons, with the ten largest covering roughly 4.2%. This receptor was taken from an adult with an advanced solid tumor such as melanoma, head and neck, liver or kidney cancer. This specimen consisted of CD4+ or CD8+ T cells sorted from blood, obtained in a trial of the OX40 agonist ivuxolimab. V is TRBV29-1 and J is TRBJ2-5; D remains ambiguous. The CDR3 region has the DNA TGCAGCGTTGAAGCTCAATTGGGGGAGACCCAGTACTTC. Translation gives CSVEAQLGETQYF.